This entry describes one T cell receptor beta chain. Its antigen remains unidentified. This specimen belongs to a study of cytomegalovirus exposure and HLA in healthy donors. General study findings and limits: According to a later analysis, TCR clusters from the first cohort tended to co-occur in the approximately 130 validation repertoires. Rarity characterized most TCR sequences, yet some public TCRs appeared in many donors.

V shed 5 bases, J shed 0 bases, and the junction held 3 bases outside the gene matches. The CDR3 is 14 residues long. The V gene's germline CDR1 is WSHSY and CDR2 SAAADI. The assay was immunoSEQ multiplex PCR, and TCRdb's table has in-frame clones only and misses some. The sample comprises 35,000 to 55,000 clones, approximately 93% of which are singletons, and roughly 2% rests with the top ten. This TCR came from a woman under 30 in good health and CMV-seronegative. Material for sequencing was PBMCs. The gene calls are TRBV10-2 and TRBJ1-1; 7 nucleotides line up with TRBD1. In nucleotides, the CDR3 is TGCGCCAGCAGTAAGGACAGGATGAACACTGAAGCTTTCTTT. It specifies CASSKDRMNTEAFF.